Detailed here is one T cell receptor (beta chain). Its antigen is unknown. This sample is drawn from a study of T-cell memory formation after mild COVID-19. Overall study context: TCR clusters were mostly confined to one donor each.

Overall study findings and caveats: Clones contracting across day 15 to 85 had a balanced CD4/CD8 profile; later expanding clones leaned CD4+. The SARS-CoV-2 specificity of second-wave clones reaching peak at day 37 remained unverified.

Employing constant-segment primers, 5'RACE generated TCR alpha and TCR beta cDNA libraries bearing sample barcodes and UMIs. In TCRdb, the 5' RACE reads were re-called with MiXCR into one record per CDR3 protein. The sample carries tens of thousands of distinct CDR3 sequences, more than 20% recorded once. CDR3 length equals 14 residues. Between the trimmed V and J ends, which lost 3 bases and 2 bases, there was a span of 10 bases. The receptor's source is a man aged 18 to 29 who had mild COVID-19 (a few samples of this study predate the infection). Cell type and time point are not known. V usage is TRBV12-3 or TRBV12-4 and J usage is TRBJ1-2; D is unresolved. The material sequenced was PBMCs or a T cell subset sorted from them (not recorded which). The CDR3 is CASSFSTLNYGYTF. The DNA of the CDR3 is TGTGCCAGCAGTTTCAGTACACTGAACTATGGCTACACCTTC.